This T cell receptor beta chain was sequenced in a study of control samples from healthy donors and cancer patients. Using immunoSEQ multiplex PCR, the repertoire was profiled, and TCRdb retains in-frame clones only, with some absent. In the table there are 100,000 to 150,000 clones, 92% of which are singletons. Sequenced material: blood. The sequence was collected from a woman between 45 and 65 years old in good health.

CDR3 amino acids: CASSPGPSGQAFF. In nucleotides, the CDR3 is TGTGCCAGCAGCCCGGGACCGTCGGGGCAAGCTTTCTTT. V is TRBV14 and J is TRBJ1-1; a possible D gene is TRBD1 (5 bases). CDR1 is SGHDN and CDR2 is FVKESK in the germline V gene. This CDR3 is 13 amino acids long. The V gene lost 4 bases and the J gene lost 9 bases, with 15 bases spanning the gap.